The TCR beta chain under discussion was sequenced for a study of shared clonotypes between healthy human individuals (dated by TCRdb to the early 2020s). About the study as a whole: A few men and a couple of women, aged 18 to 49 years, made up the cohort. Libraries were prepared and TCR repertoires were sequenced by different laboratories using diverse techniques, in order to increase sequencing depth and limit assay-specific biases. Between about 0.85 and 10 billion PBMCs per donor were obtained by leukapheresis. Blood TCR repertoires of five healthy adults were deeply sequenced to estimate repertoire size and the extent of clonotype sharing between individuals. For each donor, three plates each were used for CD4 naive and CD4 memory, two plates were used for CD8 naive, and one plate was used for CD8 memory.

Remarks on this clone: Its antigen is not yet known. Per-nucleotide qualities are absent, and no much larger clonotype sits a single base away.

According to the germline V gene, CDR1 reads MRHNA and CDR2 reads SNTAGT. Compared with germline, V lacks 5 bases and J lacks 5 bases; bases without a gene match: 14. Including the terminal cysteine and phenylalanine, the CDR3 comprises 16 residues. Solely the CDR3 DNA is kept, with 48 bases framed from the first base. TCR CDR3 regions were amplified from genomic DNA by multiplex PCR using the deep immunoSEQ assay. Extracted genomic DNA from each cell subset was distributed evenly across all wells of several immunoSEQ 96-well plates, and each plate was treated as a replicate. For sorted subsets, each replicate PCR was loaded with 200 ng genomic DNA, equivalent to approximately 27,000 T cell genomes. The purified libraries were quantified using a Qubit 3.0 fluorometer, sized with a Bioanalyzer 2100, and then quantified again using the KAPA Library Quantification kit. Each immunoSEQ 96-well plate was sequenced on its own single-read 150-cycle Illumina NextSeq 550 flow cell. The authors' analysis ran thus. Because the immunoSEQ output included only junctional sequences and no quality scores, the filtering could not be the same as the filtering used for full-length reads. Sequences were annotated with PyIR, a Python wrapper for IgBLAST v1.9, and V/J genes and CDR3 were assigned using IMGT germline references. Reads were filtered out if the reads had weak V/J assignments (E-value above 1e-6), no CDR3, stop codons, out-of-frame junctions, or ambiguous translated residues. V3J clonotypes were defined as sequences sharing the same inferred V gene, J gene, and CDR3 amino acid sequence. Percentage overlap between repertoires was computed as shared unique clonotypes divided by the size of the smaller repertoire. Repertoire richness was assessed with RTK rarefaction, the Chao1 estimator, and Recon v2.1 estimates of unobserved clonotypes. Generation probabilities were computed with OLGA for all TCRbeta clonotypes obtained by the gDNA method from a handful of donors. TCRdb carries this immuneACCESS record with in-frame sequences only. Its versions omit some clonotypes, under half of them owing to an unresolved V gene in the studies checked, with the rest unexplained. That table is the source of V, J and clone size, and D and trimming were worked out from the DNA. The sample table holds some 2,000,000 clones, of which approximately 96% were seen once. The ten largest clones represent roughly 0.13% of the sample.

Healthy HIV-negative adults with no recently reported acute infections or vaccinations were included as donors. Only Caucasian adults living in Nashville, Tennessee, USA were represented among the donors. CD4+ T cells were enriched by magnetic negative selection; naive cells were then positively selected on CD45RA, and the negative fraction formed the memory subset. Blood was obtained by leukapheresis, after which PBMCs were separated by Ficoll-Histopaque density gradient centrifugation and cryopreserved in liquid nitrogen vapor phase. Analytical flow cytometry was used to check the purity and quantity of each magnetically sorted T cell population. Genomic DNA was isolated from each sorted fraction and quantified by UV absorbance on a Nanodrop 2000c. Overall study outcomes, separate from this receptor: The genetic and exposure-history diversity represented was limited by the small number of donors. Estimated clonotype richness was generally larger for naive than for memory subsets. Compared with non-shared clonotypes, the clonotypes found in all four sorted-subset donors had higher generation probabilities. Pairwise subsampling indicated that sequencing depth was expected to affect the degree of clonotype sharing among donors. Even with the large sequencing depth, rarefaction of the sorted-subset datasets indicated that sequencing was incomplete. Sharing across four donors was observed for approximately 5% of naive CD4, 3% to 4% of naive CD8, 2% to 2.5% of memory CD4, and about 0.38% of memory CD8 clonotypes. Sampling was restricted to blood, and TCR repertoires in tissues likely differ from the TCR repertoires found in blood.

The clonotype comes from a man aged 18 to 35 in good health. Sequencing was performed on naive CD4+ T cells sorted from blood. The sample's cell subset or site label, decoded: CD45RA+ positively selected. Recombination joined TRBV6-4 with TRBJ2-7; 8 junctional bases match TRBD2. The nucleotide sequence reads TGTGCCAGCAGTAACGGGCCCAAGCGGGAGTCCCACGAGCAGTACTTC. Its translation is CASSNGPKRESHEQYF.